The TCR beta chain under discussion was sequenced for a study of metastatic and nonmetastatic thyroid tumors. In the study overall: Malignant and benign thyroid patients had repertoires compared in peripheral blood and tumor or nodule tissue. Notes on the study in general: Compared with benign nodules, malignant thyroid tumors were reported to have significantly higher TCR beta diversity in both blood and tumor.

CDR1 and CDR2 (germline): SNHLY, FYNNEI. Unmatched junction bases numbered 8, after V lost 7 bases and J lost 4 bases. The CDR3 is 14 amino acids. Patients were all untreated before their thyroid surgery. In the original workflow: Built for papillary thyroid cancer, a distant-metastasis classifier drew on CDR3 differences across clinicopathological groups. TCRdb reanalyzed the PCR reads with MiXCR. These V and J calls derive from TCRdb rather than the authors' analysis. The sample lists fewer than 15,000 clones, about an eighth seen once, with 13% to 15% in the top ten. This clone has a count of ten or more. Its antigen is not identified.

The sample was blood. The TCR was taken from a female donor with papillary thyroid cancer or a benign thyroid nodule (not recorded which). Some clones in this sample may be carry-over from other donors' samples. V gene TRBV2 combines with J gene TRBJ2-5; TRBD1 matches 8 bases. The CDR3 DNA reads as TGTGCCAGCACTCCGGACAGGGCGGGAGAGACCCAGTACTTC. It is translated as CASTPDRAGETQYF.